The 22 T cell receptor beta chains in this list originate from one sample, sequenced in a study of neoadjuvant anti-PD-1 for oral cavity cancer. TCRdb's copy holds only in-frame clones and misses some; the assay was immunoSEQ multiplex PCR. The sample has fewer than 70,000 clones, around 80% seen once. The sample here was PBMCs, taken before nivolumab (anti-PD-1) treatment. Receptor source: a person between 40 and 85 years old with oral cavity squamous cell carcinoma.

This clone was counted a few times. V and J are TRBV10-2 and TRBJ1-5, with TRBD1 matching 10 bases. Germline values: CDR1 WSHSY, CDR2 SAAADI. The ends lost 4 bases at V and 6 bases at J; junction bases unmatched: 3. There are 14 residues in the CDR3. Here the CDR3 DNA reads TGCGCCAGCAGTGGGGGGACAGGGGCTCAGCCCCAGCATTTT. Its translation is CASSGGTGAQPQHF.

This rearrangement joins TRBV5-1 to TRBJ1-1; no reliable D call. V was shortened by 0 bases and J by 2 bases, with 5 bases between the two germline ends. The CDR3 runs to 13 residues. Germline CDR1 and CDR2: SGHRS and YFSETQ. As DNA, the CDR3 is TGCGCCAGCAGCTTGGCGGGAAACACTGAAGCTTTCTTT. It specifies CASSLAGNTEAFF.

The rearrangement links TRBV14 to TRBJ2-1; D may be TRBD1 or TRBD2 (6 bases each). Per germline, CDR1 SGHDN and CDR2 FVKESK. The V and J ends lost 4 bases and 4 bases respectively, with 17 bases between them. The CDR3 is 16 amino acids. CDR3 amino acids: CASSPIGRTAYNEQFF. CDR3 coding DNA: TGTGCCAGCAGCCCCATAGGGAGGACAGCTTACAATGAGCAGTTCTTC.

The chain employs TRBV10-2 and TRBJ1-2; possibly TRBD1 for D (5 bases). From germline, CDR1 is WSHSY and CDR2 SAAADI. Trimming removed 2 bases from V and 2 bases from J, with 15 bases in between. CDR3 size: 16 residues. This chain's CDR3 is CASSEGHQGLNYGYTF. Here the CDR3 DNA reads TGCGCCAGCAGTGAGGGACATCAAGGATTAAACTATGGCTACACCTTC.

This chain links TRBV19 with TRBJ2-3, with 8 bases lining up with TRBD1. This CDR3 is 20 amino acids long. The junction had 19 bases not matched to a gene; V was cut back by 5 bases and J by 0 bases. Germline V gives CDR1 LNHDA, CDR2 SQIVND (reference sequence). The chain's CDR3 is CASSARTGQRGLLSTDTQYF. CDR3 bases: TGTGCCAGTAGTGCCCGGACAGGGCAACGCGGTCTGTTAAGCACAGATACGCAGTATTTT.

This chain links TRBV5-1 with TRBJ2-5, with D possibly matching TRBD1 (6 bases). Trimming removed 4 bases from V and 5 bases from J, with 15 bases in between. From germline, CDR1 is SGHRS and CDR2 YFSETQ. CDR3 length: 14 amino acids. CDR3 sequence: CASSEDRRGETQYF. CDR3 bases: TGCGCCAGCAGCGAAGACAGGCGAGGGGAGACCCAGTACTTC.

The rearrangement uses TRBV19 and TRBJ2-5, with D perhaps TRBD1 (6 bases). V lost 3 bases and J lost 5, with 16 bases in between. In germline, CDR1 is LNHDA, CDR2 SQIVND (reference sequence). The CDR3 spans 15 residues. CDR3 amino acids: CASSIAQGGVETQYF. Written as DNA, the CDR3 is TGTGCCAGTAGTATCGCCCAAGGGGGAGTGGAGACCCAGTACTTC.

The genes are TRBV29-1 and TRBJ2-7; D ambiguous. V lost 4 bases, J lost 3 bases, and 10 bases lay in between. CDR1 SQVTM and CDR2 ANQGSEA come from the germline V gene. This CDR3 contains 12 residues. CDR3: CSVAPVGYEQYF. The CDR3 DNA is TGCAGCGTTGCACCGGTGGGCTACGAGCAGTACTTC.

This rearrangement joins TRBV25-1 to TRBJ1-6; unclear D gene. The CDR3 is 12 amino acids. The V end lost 2 bases, the J end lost 12 bases, and 8 bases lay between the germline ends. The V gene's germline CDR1 is MGHDK and CDR2 SYGVNS. The chain's CDR3 is CASSERDLPLHF. DNA for the CDR3: TGTGCCAGCAGTGAACGGGATTTACCCCTCCACTTT.

The V call is TRBV7-9, the J call TRBJ2-1; 7 bases are a match to TRBD2. Germline assignment: CDR1 SEHNR and CDR2 FQNEAQ (reference sequence). The CDR3 length is 19 residues. The junction had 22 bases not matched to a gene; V was cut back by 4 bases and J by 7 bases. For the CDR3, the DNA is TGTGCCAGCAGCTCGAGGTTGCCTGGTGCTAGGGAGGGGTTAAATGAGCAGTTCTTC. Its translation: CASSSRLPGAREGLNEQFF.

This chain connects TRBV27 to TRBJ2-4; 8 nucleotides agree with TRBD1. Germline V gives CDR1 MNHEY, CDR2 SMNVEV (reference sequence). This CDR3 is 18 amino acids long. Losses at the gene ends were 5 bases for V and 0 bases for J; bases not matched to a gene: 12. The CDR3 sequence is CASSKDRGIVGAKNIQYF. The CDR3 coding sequence is TGTGCCAGCAGTAAAGACAGGGGCATCGTTGGAGCCAAAAACATTCAGTACTTC.

This sequence joins TRBV6-5 and TRBJ1-1, with unresolved D. Germline V gene lookup returns CDR1 MNHEY and CDR2 SVGAGI. This CDR3 spans 16 amino acids. V was shortened by 0 bases and J by 2 bases, with 13 bases between the two germline ends. The CDR3 region is CASSYSTTRTNTEAFF. The CDR3 DNA sequence: TGTGCCAGCAGTTACTCGACGACACGGACTAACACTGAAGCTTTCTTT.

This clone was found once. The rearrangement links TRBV28 to TRBJ2-2, with TRBD2 matching over 8 bases. The V gene's germline CDR1 is MDHEN and CDR2 SYDVKM. The ends lost 4 bases at V and 4 bases at J; junction bases unmatched: 5. CDR3 length: 15 amino acids. The CDR3: CASSSGGTTTGELFF. CDR3 DNA: TGTGCCAGCAGTTCGGGGGGGACTACCACCGGGGAGCTGTTTTTT.

This rearrangement joins TRBV18 to TRBJ2-1; D is uncertain. Trimming cost V 3 bases and J 10 bases, with 10 bases left between them. The CDR3 is 12 amino acids. Germline V gene data show CDR1 as KGHSH and CDR2 as LQKENI. CDR3 DNA sequence: TGTGCCAGCTCACCCCACTTATGGGAGCAGTTCTTC. Its translation is CASSPHLWEQFF.

The chain has TRBV5-1 and TRBJ2-4, with 7 bases aligning to TRBD2. Germline V CDR1 and CDR2: SGHRS, YFSETQ. Trimming at V came to 0 bases and at J to 6 bases, leaving 6 bases not matched to a gene. This CDR3 has 15 residues. DNA of the CDR3: TGCGCCAGCAGCTTGGTAGTGGCTAGCGGAAACATTCAGTACTTC. This encodes CASSLVVASGNIQYF.

The rearrangement joins TRBV7-2 to TRBJ1-1, with 7 bases matching TRBD1. CDR3 length equals 17 residues. CDR1 is SGHTA and CDR2 is FQGNSA in the germline V gene. Unmatched junction bases numbered 11, after V lost 2 bases and J lost 2 bases. CDR3 sequence reads: CASSLLAGTVPNTEAFF. The CDR3, as DNA: TGTGCCAGCAGCTTATTAGCCGGGACAGTCCCTAACACTGAAGCTTTCTTT.

The chain joins TRBV5-1 to TRBJ1-1; no clear D. This CDR3 is built from 14 residues. V was trimmed by 3 bases and J by 1 base, leaving 10 bases between them. Germline CDR1 SGHRS, CDR2 YFSETQ. CDR3 in DNA: TGCGCCAGCAGCTCCTTAAGCAAGAACACTGAAGCTTTCTTT. Amino acids: CASSSLSKNTEAFF.

This clone was observed a handful of times. J is TRBJ2-1 and V is TRBV2, with 7 bases fitting TRBD1. CDR1 SNHLY and CDR2 FYNNEI come from the germline V gene. The ends lost 5 bases at V and 9 bases at J; junction bases unmatched: 4. The CDR3 sequence is 12 residues long. The CDR3: CASSPDRIEQFF. CDR3 nucleotide sequence: TGTGCCAGCAGTCCGGACAGGATTGAGCAGTTCTTC.

The chain is built from TRBV7-9 and TRBJ1-1; no reliable D call. The V gene's germline CDR1 is SEHNR and CDR2 FQNEAQ (reference sequence). The CDR3 loop spans 12 amino acids. V gave up 8 bases and J gave up 0 bases, with 7 bases separating them. The CDR3 DNA follows: TGTGCCAGCGGAAGTTTGAACACTGAAGCTTTCTTT. Translating it yields CASGSLNTEAFF.

This sequence joins TRBV2 and TRBJ2-7; D might be TRBD1 (5 bases). The CDR3 is 15 residues long. V lost 4 bases, J lost 3 bases, and 16 bases lay in between. CDR1 is SNHLY and CDR2 is FYNNEI in the germline V gene. The CDR3 DNA is TGTGCCAGCAGTGTTGACAGAATAAGGGACTACGAGCAGTACTTC. The encoded protein is CASSVDRIRDYEQYF.

A few counts support this clone. V usage is TRBV6-5 and J usage is TRBJ1-5; a weak D match, TRBD1 (5 bases). Germline CDR1 reads MNHEY; CDR2 reads SVGAGI. The V end lost 5 bases, the J end lost 9 bases, and 17 bases lay between the germline ends. CDR3 size: 14 residues. This CDR3 reads CASSEAGYYRPQHF. Written as DNA, the CDR3 is TGTGCCAGCAGTGAGGCAGGGTACTATCGGCCCCAGCATTTT.

The chain links TRBV7-9 to TRBJ2-7; unclear D gene. This CDR3 is built from 12 residues. Trimming cost V 2 bases and J 3 bases, with 5 bases left between them. Germline V lookup: CDR1 SEHNR, CDR2 FQNEAQ (reference sequence). CDR3 DNA sequence: TGTGCCAGCAGCTTACTTTTCTACGAGCAGTACTTC. It codes for CASSLLFYEQYF.